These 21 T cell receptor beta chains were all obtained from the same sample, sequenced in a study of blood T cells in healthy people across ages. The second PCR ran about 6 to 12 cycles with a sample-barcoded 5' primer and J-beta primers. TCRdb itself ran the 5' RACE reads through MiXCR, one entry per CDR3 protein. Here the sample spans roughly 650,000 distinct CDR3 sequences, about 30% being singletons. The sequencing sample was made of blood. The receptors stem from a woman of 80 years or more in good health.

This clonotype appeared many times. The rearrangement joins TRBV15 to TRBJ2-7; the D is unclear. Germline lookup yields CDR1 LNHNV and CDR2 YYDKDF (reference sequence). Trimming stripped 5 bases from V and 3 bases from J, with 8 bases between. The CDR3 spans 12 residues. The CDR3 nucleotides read TGTGCCACCAGCTATGACGACTACGAGCAGTACTTC. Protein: CATSYDDYEQYF.

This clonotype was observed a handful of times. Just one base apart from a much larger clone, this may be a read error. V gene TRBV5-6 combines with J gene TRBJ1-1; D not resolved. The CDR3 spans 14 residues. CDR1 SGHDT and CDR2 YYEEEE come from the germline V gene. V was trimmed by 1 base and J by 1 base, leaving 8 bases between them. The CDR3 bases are TGTGCCAGCAGCTTGTGGCGGAGGAACACTGAAGCTTTCTTT. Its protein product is CASSLWRRNTEAFF.

The CDR3 is CASGPSSADTQYF. In nucleotides, the CDR3 is TGTGCCAGCGGGCCTTCTAGCGCAGATACGCAGTATTTT. This rearrangement joins TRBV2 to TRBJ2-3, with TRBD2 as a possible D gene (6 bases). This CDR3 has 13 residues. Germline CDR1 SNHLY, CDR2 FYNNEI. The V and J ends lost 8 bases and 4 bases respectively, with 13 bases between them.

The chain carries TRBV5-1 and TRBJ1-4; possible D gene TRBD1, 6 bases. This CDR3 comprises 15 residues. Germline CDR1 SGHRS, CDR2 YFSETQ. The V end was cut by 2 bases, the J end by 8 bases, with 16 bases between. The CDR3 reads CASSFSGTRKEKLFF. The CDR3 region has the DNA TGCGCCAGCAGCTTTTCGGGGACAAGAAAAGAAAAACTGTTTTTT.

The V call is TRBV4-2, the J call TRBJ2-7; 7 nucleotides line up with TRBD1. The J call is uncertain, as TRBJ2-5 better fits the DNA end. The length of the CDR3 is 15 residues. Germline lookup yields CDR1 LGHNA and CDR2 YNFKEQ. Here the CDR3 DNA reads TGTGCCAGCAGCCAACACACAAGGGGGCAGGAGACCCAGTACTTC. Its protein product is CASSQHTRGQETQYF.

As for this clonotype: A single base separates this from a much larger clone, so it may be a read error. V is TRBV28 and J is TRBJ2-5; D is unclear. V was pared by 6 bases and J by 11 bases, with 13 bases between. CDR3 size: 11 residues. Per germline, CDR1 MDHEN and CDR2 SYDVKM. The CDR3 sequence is CASSPWKEQYF. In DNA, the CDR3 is TGTGCCAGCAGCCCCTGGAAGGAGCAGTACTTC.

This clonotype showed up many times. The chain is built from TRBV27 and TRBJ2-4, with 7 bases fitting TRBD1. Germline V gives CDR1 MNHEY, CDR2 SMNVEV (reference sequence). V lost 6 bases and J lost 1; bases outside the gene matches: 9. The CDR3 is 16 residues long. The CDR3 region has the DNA TGTGCCAGCAGACCCTCCTACAGGGGTGCCAAAAACATTCAGTACTTC. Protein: CASRPSYRGAKNIQYF.

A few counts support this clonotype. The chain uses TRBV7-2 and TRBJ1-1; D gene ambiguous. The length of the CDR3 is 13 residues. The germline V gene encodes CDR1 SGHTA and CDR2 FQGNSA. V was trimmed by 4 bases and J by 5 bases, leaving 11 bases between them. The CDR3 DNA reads TGTGCCAGCAGCTCACAAAGGCGGACTGAAGCTTTCTTT. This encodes CASSSQRRTEAFF.

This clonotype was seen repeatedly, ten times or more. The CDR3 loop is CASSQDLVRASGASDTQYF. The CDR3 DNA reads TGTGCCAGCAGCCAAGATCTAGTGAGGGCTAGCGGGGCCTCAGATACGCAGTATTTT. V and J are TRBV4-2 and TRBJ2-3; 9 nucleotides align to TRBD2. V dropped 0 bases and J dropped 4; count of bases not matched to a gene: 14. Germline-derived CDR1 and CDR2 are LGHNA and YNFKEQ. The CDR3 is 19 residues long.

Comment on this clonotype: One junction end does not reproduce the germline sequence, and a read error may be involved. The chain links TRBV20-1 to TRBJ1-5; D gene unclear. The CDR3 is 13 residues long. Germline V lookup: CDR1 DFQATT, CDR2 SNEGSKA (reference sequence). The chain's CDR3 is CSAGEYSNQPQHF. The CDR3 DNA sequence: TGCAGTGCTGGAGAATATAGCAATCAGCCCCAGCATTTT.

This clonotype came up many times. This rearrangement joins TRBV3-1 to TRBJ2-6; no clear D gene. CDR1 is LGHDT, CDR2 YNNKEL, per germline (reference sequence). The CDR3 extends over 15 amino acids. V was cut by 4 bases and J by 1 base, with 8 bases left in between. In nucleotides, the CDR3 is TGTGCCAGCAGCCCCCTACTATCTGGGGCCAACGTCCTGACTTTC. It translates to CASSPLLSGANVLTF.

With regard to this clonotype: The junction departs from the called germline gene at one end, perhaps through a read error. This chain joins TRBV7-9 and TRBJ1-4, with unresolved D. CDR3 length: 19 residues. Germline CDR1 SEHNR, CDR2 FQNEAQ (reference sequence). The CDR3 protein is CASSLRLSRNLATNDKLFF. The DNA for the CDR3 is TGTGCCAGCAGCTTAAGGCTCAGTCGCAACCTGGCAACTAATGACAAACTGTTTTTT.

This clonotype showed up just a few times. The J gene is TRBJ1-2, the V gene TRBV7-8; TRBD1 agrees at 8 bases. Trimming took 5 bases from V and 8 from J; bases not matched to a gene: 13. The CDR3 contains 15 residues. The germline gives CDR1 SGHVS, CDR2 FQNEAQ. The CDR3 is CASSLGLGTGGGYTF. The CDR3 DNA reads TGTGCCAGCAGCCTAGGGTTAGGGACAGGTGGGGGCTACACCTTC.

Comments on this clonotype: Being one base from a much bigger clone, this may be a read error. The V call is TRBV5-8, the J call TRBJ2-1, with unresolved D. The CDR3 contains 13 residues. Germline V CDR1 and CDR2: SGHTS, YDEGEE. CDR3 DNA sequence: TGTGTCAGCAAGGACCCGCACGAGAATGAGCAGTTCTTC. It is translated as CVSKDPHENEQFF.

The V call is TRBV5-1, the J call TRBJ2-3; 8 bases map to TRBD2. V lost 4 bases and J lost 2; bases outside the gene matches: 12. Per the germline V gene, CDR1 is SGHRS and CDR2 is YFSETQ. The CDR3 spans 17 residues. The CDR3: CASSILSATSATDTQYF. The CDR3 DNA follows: TGCGCCAGCAGCATACTCTCCGCGACTAGCGCCACAGATACGCAGTATTTT. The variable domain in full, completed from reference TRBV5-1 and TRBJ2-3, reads KAGVTQTPRYLIKTRGQQVTLSCSPISGHRSVSWYQQTPGQGLQFLFEYFSETQRNKGNFPGRFSGRQFSNSRSEMNVSTLELGDSALYLCASSILSATSATDTQYFGPGTRLTVL.

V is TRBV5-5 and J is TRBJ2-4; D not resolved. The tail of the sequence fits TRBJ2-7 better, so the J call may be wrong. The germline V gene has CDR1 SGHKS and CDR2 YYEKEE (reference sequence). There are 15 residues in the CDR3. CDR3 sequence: CASSSTVQDHYEQYF. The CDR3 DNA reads TGTGCCAGCAGCTCAACTGTACAAGACCATTACGAGCAGTACTTC.

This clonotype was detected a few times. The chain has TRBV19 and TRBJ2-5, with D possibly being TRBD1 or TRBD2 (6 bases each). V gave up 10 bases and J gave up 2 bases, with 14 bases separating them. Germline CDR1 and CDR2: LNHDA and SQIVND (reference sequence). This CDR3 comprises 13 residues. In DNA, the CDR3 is TGTGCCACTGGAGGGGGTTGGCAAGAGACCCAGTACTTC. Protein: CATGGGWQETQYF. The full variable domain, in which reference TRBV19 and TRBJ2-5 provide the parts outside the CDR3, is DGGITQSPKYLFRKEGQNVTLSCEQNLNHDAMYWYRQDPGQGLRLIYYSQIVNDFQKGDIAEGYSVSREKKESFPLTVTSAQKNPTAFYLCATGGGWQETQYFGPGTRLLVL.

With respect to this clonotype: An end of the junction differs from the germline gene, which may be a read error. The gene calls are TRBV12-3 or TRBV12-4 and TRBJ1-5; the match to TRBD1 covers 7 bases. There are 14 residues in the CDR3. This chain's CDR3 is CASSLATGNQPRHF. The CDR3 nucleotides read TGTGCCAGCAGTTTAGCGACAGGGAATCAGCCCCGGCATTTT.

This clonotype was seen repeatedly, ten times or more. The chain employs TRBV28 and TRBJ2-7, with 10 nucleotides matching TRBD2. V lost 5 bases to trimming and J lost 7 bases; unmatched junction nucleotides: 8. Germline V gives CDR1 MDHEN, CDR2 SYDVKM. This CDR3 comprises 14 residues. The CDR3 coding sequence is TGTGCCAGCAGTAGCGGGGGGGGCCCTGGGGAGCAGTACTTC. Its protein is CASSSGGGPGEQYF.

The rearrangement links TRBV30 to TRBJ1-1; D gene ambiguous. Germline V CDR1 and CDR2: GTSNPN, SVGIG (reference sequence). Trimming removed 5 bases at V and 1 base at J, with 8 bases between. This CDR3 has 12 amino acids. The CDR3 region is CAWHGQNTEAFF. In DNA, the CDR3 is TGTGCCTGGCACGGGCAGAACACTGAAGCTTTCTTT. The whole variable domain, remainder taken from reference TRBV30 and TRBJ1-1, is SQTIHQWPATLVQPVGSPLSLECTVEGTSNPNLYWYRQAAGRGLQLLFYSVGIGQISSEVPQNLSASRPQDRQFILSSKKLLLSDSGFYLCAWHGQNTEAFFGQGTRLTVV.

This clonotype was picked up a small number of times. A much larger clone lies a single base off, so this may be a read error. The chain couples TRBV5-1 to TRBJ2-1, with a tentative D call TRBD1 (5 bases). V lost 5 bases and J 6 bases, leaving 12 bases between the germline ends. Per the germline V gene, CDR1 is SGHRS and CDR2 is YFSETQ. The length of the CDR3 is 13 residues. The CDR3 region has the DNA TGCGCCAGCAGACTGAGGCAGGGCAATGAGCAGTTCTTC. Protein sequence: CASRLRQGNEQFF.